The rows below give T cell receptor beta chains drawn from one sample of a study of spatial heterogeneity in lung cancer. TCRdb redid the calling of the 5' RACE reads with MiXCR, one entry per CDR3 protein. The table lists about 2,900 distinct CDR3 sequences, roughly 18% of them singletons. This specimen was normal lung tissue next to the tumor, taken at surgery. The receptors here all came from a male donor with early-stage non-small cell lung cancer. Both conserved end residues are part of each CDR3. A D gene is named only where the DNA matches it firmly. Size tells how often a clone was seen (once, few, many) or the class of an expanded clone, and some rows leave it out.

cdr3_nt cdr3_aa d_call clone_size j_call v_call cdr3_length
TGTGCCAGCAGGACGCGGGAGGGCTCTGGGGAGCTGTTTTTT CASRTREGSGELFF TRBD2 - TRBJ2-2 TRBV12-3/TRBV12-4 14
TGTGCCACCTCCAGAGAGCGGGAGGGCGGGGATACGCAGTATTTT CATSREREGGDTQYF TRBD2 - TRBJ2-3 TRBV10-3 15
TGTGCCTTTGTCCCGGGACAGGGGGAAACGCAGTATTTT CAFVPGQGETQYF TRBD1 medium-sized TRBJ2-3 TRBV30 13
TGTGCCAGCAGCTTAGCCACAGGGGCGGGGGCCAACGTCCTGACTTTC CASSLATGAGANVLTF TRBD1 - TRBJ2-6 TRBV7-2 16
TGCAGTGTCTCACAGGGCCTTAATGAAAAACTGTTTTTT CSVSQGLNEKLFF - medium-sized TRBJ1-4 TRBV20-1 13
TGCAGCGTTGAAGTAGTCAGGAGGGGCGAGCAGTACTTC CSVEVVRRGEQYF - few TRBJ2-7 TRBV29-1 13
TGTGCCAGCAGTCCTATAGCGGGTGAGCAGTTCTTC CASSPIAGEQFF TRBD2 medium-sized TRBJ2-1 TRBV6-5 12
TGTGCCAGCAGCTTAGGTTGGTCTGGGGCCAACGTCCTGACTTTC CASSLGWSGANVLTF - large TRBJ2-6 TRBV7-9 15
TGTGCCAGCGGCCAAGAGACCCAGTACTTC CASGQETQYF - medium-sized TRBJ2-5 TRBV6-5 10
TGTGCCAGCAGAGGGACGGAGAACACCGGGGAGCTGTTTTTT CASRGTENTGELFF - - TRBJ2-2 TRBV11-3 14
TGTGCCAGCAGCGAGGGACGGGACAGCCCCTACAATGAGCAGTTCTTC CASSEGRDSPYNEQFF TRBD1 medium-sized TRBJ2-1 TRBV9 16
TGCAGCTTCAGGGGCGGCGACTATGGCTACACCTTC CSFRGGDYGYTF - large TRBJ1-2 TRBV29-1 12
TGTGCCAGCAGTTATCCCGGGGACTACCTCCGAGATGAGCAGTTCTTC CASSYPGDYLRDEQFF TRBD2 - TRBJ2-1 TRBV28 16
TGTGCCAGCAGTTTTCCCACCGCGGGCGGAGAGACCCAGTACTTC CASSFPTAGGETQYF - few TRBJ2-5 TRBV6-2/TRBV6-3 15
TGTGCCAGCAGCCAACAACATTCCACAGATACGCAGTATTTT CASSQQHSTDTQYF - medium-sized TRBJ2-3 TRBV7-2 14